This T cell receptor (beta chain) came from a study of blood T cell repertoires in COVID-19. This table comes from immunoSEQ multiplex PCR, and its TCRdb copy is limited to in-frame clones, with some not included. Of some 250,000 clones detected, more than 70% appear once; the ten largest clones hold approximately 13%. The germline V and J ends were trimmed by 7 bases and 14 bases, with 18 bases remaining between them. The CDR3 covers 12 residues. CDR1 is SNHLY, CDR2 FYNNEI, per germline. The specimen was peripheral blood. This chain connects TRBV2 to TRBJ2-4; D is possibly TRBD1 (5 bases). This receptor was taken from an older man with acute or convalescent COVID-19. The chain's CDR3 is CASKKDIGAKYF. In nucleotides, the CDR3 is TGTGCCAGCAAGAAAGACATTGGGGCTAAGTACTTC.